One sample yielded the 27 T cell receptor beta chains listed below, sequenced in a study of shared clonotypes between healthy human individuals. Clones were sequenced by immunoSEQ multiplex PCR, and TCRdb holds only the in-frame ones, with some missing. The sample records 2 million to 2.5 million clones, 80% to 95% being singletons. The sample comprised naive CD4+ T cells from PBMCs. Subset denoted: CD45RA+ positively selected. These receptors were obtained from a man between 18 and 29 years old in good health. Some clones in this sample may be carry-over from other donors' samples.

A note on this clone: In the same sample, other DNA sequences code for this CDR3. The chain carries TRBV9 and TRBJ2-1; 9 bases match TRBD2. Germline V lookup: CDR1 SGDLS, CDR2 YYNGEE. This CDR3 comprises 15 residues. V shed 4 bases and J 2 bases; nucleotides not matched to a gene: 4. DNA for the CDR3: TGTGCCAGCAGCACAGCGGGAGGTCCCTACAATGAGCAGTTCTTC. Its translation is CASSTAGGPYNEQFF.

The rearrangement joins TRBV21-1 to TRBJ2-5; no DNA check was done on the table's D call, TRBD2. TRBV21-1 corresponds to a pseudogene. The CDR3 has 19 residues. CDR3 in amino acids: CASTKGRGPAGADQETQYF. CDR3 DNA sequence: TGTGCCAGCACCAAAGGCCGGGGCCCAGCGGGAGCAGACCAAGAGACCCAGTACTTC.

This clone was counted once. This sequence joins TRBV18 and TRBJ2-5; D gene ambiguous. CDR3 length: 14 residues. V lost 3 bases, J lost 1 base, and 9 bases lay in between. Germline CDR1 is KGHSH and CDR2 is LQKENI. The CDR3 DNA follows: TGTGCCAGCTCACCGATCGCCTCCCAAGAGACCCAGTACTTC. Translated: CASSPIASQETQYF.

In its sample, this clone was seen once. This chain uses TRBV12-2 with TRBJ2-7; the D call of TRBD2 is as the table states it, not checked on the DNA. TRBV12-2 corresponds to a pseudogene. The CDR3 consists of 16 residues. The CDR3 DNA follows: TGTGCAAGTCGCTTAGTCGATAGCGGGAGGGCCTACGAGCAGTACTTC. Its translation is CASRLVDSGRAYEQYF.

The rearrangement uses TRBV5-1 and TRBJ2-3; 12 bases agree with TRBD2. Per the germline V gene, CDR1 is SGHRS and CDR2 is YFSETQ. The V and J ends lost 4 bases and 6 bases, in that order; junction bases with no gene match: 9. The CDR3 has 16 amino acids. The CDR3 coding sequence is TGCGCCAGCAGCATAGGACTAGCGGGACCTCAGGATACGCAGTATTTT. The encoded protein is CASSIGLAGPQDTQYF.

The chain couples TRBV2 to TRBJ2-1; D possibly matches TRBD1 or TRBD2 (5 bases each). Germline V gene data show CDR1 as SNHLY and CDR2 as FYNNEI. This CDR3 region has 14 residues. Trimming pared 6 bases from V and 9 bases from J, leaving 18 bases between. The CDR3 DNA sequence: TGTGCCAGCAGAGCCGGGACCCAAAAGGGTGAGCAGTTCTTC. Residues: CASRAGTQKGEQFF. Full variable domain (outside the CDR3, taken from reference TRBV2 and TRBJ2-1): EPEVTQTPSHQVTQMGQEVILRCVPISNHLYFYWYRQILGQKVEFLVSFYNNEISEKSEIFDDQFSVERPDGSNFTLKIRSTKLEDSAMYFCASRAGTQKGEQFFGPGTRLTVL.

This clone was observed once. V usage is TRBV11-3 and J usage is TRBJ2-1, with 14 bases fitting TRBD2. Trimming at V came to 4 bases and at J to 5 bases, leaving 7 bases not matched to a gene. Germline-derived CDR1 and CDR2 are SGHNT and YENEEA. The CDR3 is made up of 17 amino acids. The CDR3 nucleotides read TGTGCCAGCAGCTCCCTTGGACTAGCGGGAGGCCACAATGAGCAGTTCTTC. Amino acids: CASSSLGLAGGHNEQFF.

In its sample, this clone was seen once. The chain has TRBV28 and TRBJ2-7; D is unresolved. The ends were cut back, 3 bases at V and 2 bases at J, with 11 bases in the middle. Looked up from germline, CDR1 is MDHEN and CDR2 is SYDVKM. The CDR3 totals 14 residues. CDR3: CASSFLWGTYEQYF. CDR3 DNA sequence: TGTGCCAGCAGTTTTCTTTGGGGTACCTACGAGCAGTACTTC.

This clone was found once. The chain recombines TRBV2 with TRBJ2-7, with D perhaps being TRBD1 or TRBD2 (5 bases each). Germline V CDR1 and CDR2: SNHLY, FYNNEI. The V end lost 4 bases, the J end lost 3 bases, and 16 bases lay between the germline ends. The CDR3 runs 15 residues. Written as DNA, the CDR3 is TGTGCCAGCAGTGGAGAGGGGTGGCGCTACTACGAGCAGTACTTC. This codes for CASSGEGWRYYEQYF.

The genes are TRBV29-1 and TRBJ2-1; tentatively, D is TRBD2 (7 bases). Germline assignment: CDR1 SQVTM and CDR2 ANQGSEA. V lost 6 bases to trimming and J lost 2 bases, with 17 bases between them. The CDR3 spans 15 residues. The CDR3 DNA reads as TGCAGCGTCGGGGGGACAACCTCTACCTACAATGAGCAGTTCTTC. Amino acids: CSVGGTTSTYNEQFF.

J is TRBJ2-7 and V is TRBV29-1; the match to TRBD2 covers 8 bases. This CDR3 has 12 residues. The V segment lost 3 bases and the J segment 5 bases; nucleotides outside the gene matches: 3. Germline CDR1 is SQVTM and CDR2 is ANQGSEA. Here the CDR3 DNA reads TGCAGCGTTGATCACGGGGGGGACGAGCAGTACTTC. Its protein is CSVDHGGDEQYF.

About this clone: Distinct nucleotide sequences in the sample also encode this CDR3. This chain joins TRBV5-1 and TRBJ1-1; D is unclear. The CDR3 extends over 14 amino acids. V was cut by 0 bases and J by 0 bases, with 6 bases left in between. Germline CDR1 and CDR2: SGHRS and YFSETQ. DNA of the CDR3: TGCGCCAGCAGCTTGGGACCCCTGAACACTGAAGCTTTCTTT. This codes for CASSLGPLNTEAFF.

CDR3 loop: CASSQRKSWTSDQETQYF. Here the CDR3 DNA reads TGTGCCAGCAGCCAGAGGAAATCTTGGACTAGCGACCAAGAGACCCAGTACTTC. The chain is built from TRBV14 and TRBJ2-5; 9 positions match TRBD2. The J segment lost 0 bases and the V segment lost 3 bases, leaving 11 bases of the junction unmatched. This CDR3 contains 18 residues. The germline V gene encodes CDR1 SGHDN and CDR2 FVKESK. The full variable domain, completed using reference TRBV14 and TRBJ2-5, is EAGVTQFPSHSVIEKGQTVTLRCDPISGHDNLYWYRRVMGKEIKFLLHFVKESKQDESGMPNNRFLAERTGGTYSTLKVQPAELEDSGVYFCASSQRKSWTSDQETQYFGPGTRLLVL.

The CDR3 here is CASSATDGGGYTF. CDR3 sequence (DNA): TGCGCCAGCAGCGCGACCGATGGGGGTGGCTACACCTTC. The chain joins TRBV5-1 to TRBJ1-2, with D possibly TRBD1 on 5 matching bases. The CDR3 is 13 residues long. Germline CDR1 and CDR2: SGHRS and YFSETQ. V was trimmed by 4 bases and J by 7 bases, leaving 14 bases between them.

The chain combines TRBV30 with TRBJ1-5; no clear D. Germline assignment: CDR1 GTSNPN and CDR2 SVGIG (reference sequence). This CDR3 comprises 15 residues. V lost 0 bases to trimming and J lost 2 bases, with 11 bases between them. CDR3: CAWSVRLLGNQPQHF. The CDR3 DNA sequence: TGTGCCTGGAGTGTACGCCTACTGGGCAATCAGCCCCAGCATTTT.

The chain couples TRBV5-1 to TRBJ2-2; perhaps TRBD1 as D (6 bases). This CDR3 is 17 amino acids long. V was shortened by 0 bases and J by 2 bases, with 14 bases between the two germline ends. Germline V CDR1 and CDR2: SGHRS, YFSETQ. CDR3 residues: CASSLAAVQGNTGELFF. In nucleotides, the CDR3 is TGCGCCAGCAGCTTGGCTGCTGTACAGGGCAACACCGGGGAGCTGTTTTTT.

The chain links TRBV7-2 to TRBJ1-5, with D tentatively TRBD1 (6 bases). This CDR3 contains 15 residues. CDR1 and CDR2 from the germline V gene are SGHTA and FQGNSA. Trimming cost V 1 base and J 7 bases, with 14 bases left between them. The CDR3 sequence is CASSLDLGGGQPQHF. The CDR3 bases are TGTGCCAGCAGCTTAGATTTAGGGGGGGGGCAGCCCCAGCATTTT.

This chain links TRBV29-1 with TRBJ2-7; 10 nucleotides align to TRBD1. This CDR3 has 14 amino acids. Germline assignment: CDR1 SQVTM and CDR2 ANQGSEA. The junction had 11 bases not matched to a gene; V was cut back by 7 bases and J by 5 bases. In DNA, the CDR3 is TGCAGCGCTTCTGGCGGACAGGGGGTGGACGAGCAGTACTTC. It specifies CSASGGQGVDEQYF.

The CDR3 coding sequence is TGTGCCAGCAGCGCGGGCGACCGGGACAGTAACTATGGCTACACCTTC. Its protein product is CASSAGDRDSNYGYTF. The genes are TRBV4-2 and TRBJ1-2; 7 bases match TRBD1. This CDR3 is built from 16 residues. The V and J ends lost 5 bases and 1 base, in that order; junction bases with no gene match: 10. Germline loops: CDR1 LGHNA, CDR2 YNFKEQ.

The rearrangement links TRBV19 to TRBJ2-3, with 8 nucleotides matching TRBD1. V was pared by 4 bases and J by 6 bases, with 6 bases of the junction left unmatched. Germline lookup yields CDR1 LNHDA and CDR2 SQIVND (reference sequence). This CDR3 has 14 amino acids. CDR3 coding DNA: TGTGCCAGTAGTAAACAGGGGGGAAGGGATACGCAGTATTTT. This translates into CASSKQGGRDTQYF.

V usage is TRBV6-6 and J usage is TRBJ2-5; D is unresolved. CDR3 size: 14 residues. Per germline, CDR1 MNHNY and CDR2 SVGAGI (reference sequence). V was trimmed by 3 bases and J by 4 bases, leaving 12 bases between them. The chain's CDR3 is CASSYDPRIETQYF. The CDR3 DNA reads TGTGCCAGCAGTTATGACCCAAGGATAGAGACCCAGTACTTC.

This chain links TRBV6-1 with TRBJ1-5; a weak D match, TRBD1 (6 bases). This CDR3 is built from 18 residues. Germline V gene lookup returns CDR1 MNHNS and CDR2 SASEGT. V dropped 4 bases and J dropped 1 base, with 20 bases sitting between them. CDR3 amino acids: CASSARDGGAGSNQPQHF. The CDR3, as DNA: TGTGCCAGCAGTGCCCGGGACGGGGGGGCTGGGAGCAATCAGCCCCAGCATTTT.

The rearrangement links TRBV5-1 to TRBJ2-7; D is possibly TRBD2 (6 bases). CDR1 and CDR2 from the germline V gene are SGHRS and YFSETQ. The CDR3 is made up of 14 amino acids. The V end was cut by 3 bases, the J end by 6 bases, with 16 bases between. CDR3 nucleotide sequence: TGCGCCAGCAGCTACTTGGGGAGGACGGGCGAGCAGTACTTC. Translated, it gives CASSYLGRTGEQYF.

The V gene is TRBV19, the J gene TRBJ1-2; tentative D call: TRBD1 (5 bases). There are 15 residues in the CDR3. V was shortened by 5 bases and J by 2 bases, with 15 bases between the two germline ends. Germline CDR1 LNHDA, CDR2 SQIVND (reference sequence). CDR3 nucleotide sequence: TGTGCCAGTAGTTTGGGACGGAACTTCAACTATGGCTACACCTTC. Translating gives CASSLGRNFNYGYTF.

The rearrangement joins TRBV27 to TRBJ1-5; possible D gene TRBD1, 5 bases. V was pared by 6 bases and J by 1 base, with 16 bases between. The V gene's germline CDR1 is MNHEY and CDR2 SMNVEV (reference sequence). The CDR3 spans 16 residues. The CDR3 loop reads CASRESGRGSNQPQHF. CDR3 sequence (DNA): TGTGCCAGCAGGGAATCGGGCCGGGGGAGCAATCAGCCCCAGCATTTT.

The chain has TRBV7-2 and TRBJ2-5; 7 bases agree with TRBD1. The closer fit of TRBJ2-7 to the DNA end suggests the J call may be wrong. This CDR3 contains 14 residues. CDR1 is SGHTA and CDR2 is FQGNSA in the germline V gene. The CDR3 nucleotides read TGTGCCAGCACCCTACGACAGGGATCCTACGAGCAGTACTTC. Translation gives CASTLRQGSYEQYF.

Notes on this clone: The sample holds other DNA sequences that translate to the same CDR3. The rearrangement joins TRBV5-1 to TRBJ2-2, with TRBD1 identical over 10 bases. V was pared by 4 bases and J by 4 bases, with 4 bases of the junction left unmatched. The CDR3 is 15 amino acids. The germline CDR1 and CDR2 sequences are SGHRS and YFSETQ. CDR3 in amino acids: CASSPGQGSTGELFF. The CDR3 DNA sequence: TGCGCCAGCAGCCCGGGACAGGGGAGCACCGGGGAGCTGTTTTTT.